The rows below give T cell receptor beta chains drawn from one sample of a study of T cell repertoires in aging, cancer and after chemotherapy. TCRdb passed the multiplex PCR reads through MiXCR, listing each CDR3 protein once. The sample includes 950 to 1,500 distinct CDR3 sequences, around 28% seen only once; the top ten take roughly 13%. The sequencing input was blood. These receptors originate from a human donor with a solid tumor. The CDR3 runs from the conserved cysteine through the conserved F or W. The D gene is left open where the match is weak. A clone size is listed for some rows: how often the clone was seen (once, few, many), or a class if it is expanded.

medium-sized	TRBV10-1	11	TRBJ2-2	.	TGCGCCACTCGAGGCACCGGGGAGCTGTTTTTT	CATRGTGELFF
medium-sized	TRBV20-1	15	TRBJ2-7	.	TGCAGTGCTAGAGGTAAATGGGACAATCCCTACGAGCAGTACTTC	CSARGKWDNPYEQYF
large	TRBV30	13	TRBJ1-2	TRBD1	TGTGCCTGGAGTCCCGGACAGGGGGGCGGCTACACCTTC	CAWSPGQGGGYTF
large	TRBV10-3	12	TRBJ1-3	.	TGTGCCACCGGGACCTCTGGAAACACCATATATTTT	CATGTSGNTIYF
medium-sized	TRBV28	15	TRBJ2-5	TRBD2	TGTGCCAGCAGCACCGGGACTAGCGGGCTTCAGACCCAGTACTTC	CASSTGTSGLQTQYF
.	TRBV12-5	16	TRBJ1-5	TRBD1	TGTGCTAGTGGTTTGGGGACAGGGGGTGGCAATCAGCCCCAGCATTTT	CASGLGTGGGNQPQHF
medium-sized	TRBV20-1	12	TRBJ1-1	.	TGCAGTGCTGGGAGAACGAACACTGAAGCTTTCTTT	CSAGRTNTEAFF
large	TRBV6-1	13	TRBJ1-2	TRBD1	TGTGCCAGCAGTGAAAGGGGGCTGGGTGGCTACACCTTC	CASSERGLGGYTF
few	TRBV7-2	15	TRBJ2-7	TRBD2	TGTGCCAGCAGCGCGCGGGGGGGCAGTAGCGACGAGCAGTACTTC	CASSARGGSSDEQYF
large	TRBV5-5	13	TRBJ2-7	.	TGTGCCAGCAGCCTGGACGTGGGGGGCGAGCAGTACTTC	CASSLDVGGEQYF